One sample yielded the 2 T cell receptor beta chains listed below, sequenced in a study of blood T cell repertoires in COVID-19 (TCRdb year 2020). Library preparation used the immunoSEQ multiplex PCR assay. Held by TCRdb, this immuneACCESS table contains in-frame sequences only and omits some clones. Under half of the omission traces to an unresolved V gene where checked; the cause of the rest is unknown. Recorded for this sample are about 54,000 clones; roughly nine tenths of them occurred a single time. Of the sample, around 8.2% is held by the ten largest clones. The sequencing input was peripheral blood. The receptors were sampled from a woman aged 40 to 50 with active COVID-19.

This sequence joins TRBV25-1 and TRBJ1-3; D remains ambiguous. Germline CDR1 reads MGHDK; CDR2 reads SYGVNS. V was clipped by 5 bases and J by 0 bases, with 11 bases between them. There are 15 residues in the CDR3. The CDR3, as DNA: TGTGCCAGCAGTCCTTACGGGTTCTCTGGAAACACCATATATTTT. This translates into CASSPYGFSGNTIYF.

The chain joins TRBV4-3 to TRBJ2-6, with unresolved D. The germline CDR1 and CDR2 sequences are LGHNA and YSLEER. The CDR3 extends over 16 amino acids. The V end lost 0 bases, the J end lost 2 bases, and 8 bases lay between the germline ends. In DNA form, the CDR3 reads TGCGCCAGCAGCCAAGATCGGGTAACTGGGGCCAACGTCCTGACTTTC. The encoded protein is CASSQDRVTGANVLTF.